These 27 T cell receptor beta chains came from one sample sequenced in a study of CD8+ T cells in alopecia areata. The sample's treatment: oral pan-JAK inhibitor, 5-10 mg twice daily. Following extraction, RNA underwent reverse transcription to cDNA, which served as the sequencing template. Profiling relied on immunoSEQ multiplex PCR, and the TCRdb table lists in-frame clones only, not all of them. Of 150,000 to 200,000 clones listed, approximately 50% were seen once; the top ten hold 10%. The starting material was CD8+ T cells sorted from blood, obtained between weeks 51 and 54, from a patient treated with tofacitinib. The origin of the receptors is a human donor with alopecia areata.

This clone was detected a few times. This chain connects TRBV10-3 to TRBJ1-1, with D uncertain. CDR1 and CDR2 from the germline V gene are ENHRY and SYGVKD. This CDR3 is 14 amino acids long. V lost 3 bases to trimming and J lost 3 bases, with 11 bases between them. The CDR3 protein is CAISDSGVDTEAFF. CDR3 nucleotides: TGTGCCATCAGTGATAGCGGGGTGGACACTGAAGCTTTCTTT.

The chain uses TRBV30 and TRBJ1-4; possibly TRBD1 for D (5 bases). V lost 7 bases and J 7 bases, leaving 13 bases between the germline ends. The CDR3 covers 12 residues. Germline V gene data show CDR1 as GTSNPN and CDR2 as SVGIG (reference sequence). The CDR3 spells CASHGRGEKLFF. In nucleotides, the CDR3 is TGTGCCTCCCACGGGAGGGGTGAAAAACTGTTTTTT.

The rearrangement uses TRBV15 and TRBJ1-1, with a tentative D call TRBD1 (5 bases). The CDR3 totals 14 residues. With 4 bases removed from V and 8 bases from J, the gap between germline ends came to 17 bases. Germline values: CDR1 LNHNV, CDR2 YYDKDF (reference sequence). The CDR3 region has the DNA TGTGCCACCAGCACCCCAGGACACGGAAGAGAAGCTTTCTTT. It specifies CATSTPGHGREAFF.

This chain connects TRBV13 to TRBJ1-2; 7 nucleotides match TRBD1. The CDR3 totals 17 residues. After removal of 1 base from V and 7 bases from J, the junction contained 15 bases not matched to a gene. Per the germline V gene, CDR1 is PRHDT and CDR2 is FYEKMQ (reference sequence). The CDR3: CASSLAGQSGPRSGYTF. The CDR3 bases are TGTGCCAGCAGCTTAGCGGGACAGTCAGGCCCACGGAGTGGCTACACCTTC.

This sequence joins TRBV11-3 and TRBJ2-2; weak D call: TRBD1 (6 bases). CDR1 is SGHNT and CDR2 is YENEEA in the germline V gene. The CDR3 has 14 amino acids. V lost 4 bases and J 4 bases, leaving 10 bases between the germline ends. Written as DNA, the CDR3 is TGTGCCAGCAGCTGGGGGCATGGCACCGGGGAGCTGTTTTTT. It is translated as CASSWGHGTGELFF.

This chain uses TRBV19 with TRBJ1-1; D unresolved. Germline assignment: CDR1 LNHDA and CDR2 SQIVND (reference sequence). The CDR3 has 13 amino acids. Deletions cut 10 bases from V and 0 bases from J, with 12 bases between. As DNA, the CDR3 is TGTGCCACCCGGGGTGGGATGAACACTGAAGCTTTCTTT. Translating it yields CATRGGMNTEAFF.

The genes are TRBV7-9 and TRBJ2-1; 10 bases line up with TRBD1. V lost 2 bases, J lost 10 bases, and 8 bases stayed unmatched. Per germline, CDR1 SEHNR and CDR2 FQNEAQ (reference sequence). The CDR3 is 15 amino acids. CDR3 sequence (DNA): TGTGCCAGCAGCTTAAGGGACAGGGGAATAAGAGAGCAGTTCTTC. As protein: CASSLRDRGIREQFF. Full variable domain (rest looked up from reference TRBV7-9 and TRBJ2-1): DTGVSQNPRHKITKRGQNVTFRCDPISEHNRLYWYRQTLGQGPEFLTYFQNEAQLEKSRLLSDRFSAERPKGSFSTLEIQRTEQGDSAMYLCASSLRDRGIREQFFGPGTRLTVL.

CDR3 sequence: CAFTGQDWTYEQYF. The CDR3 DNA is TGTGCCTTCACGGGGCAGGATTGGACCTACGAGCAGTACTTC. This chain joins TRBV30 and TRBJ2-7; either TRBD1 or TRBD2 may fit D (5 bases each). Germline loops: CDR1 GTSNPN, CDR2 SVGIG (reference sequence). CDR3 length: 14 residues. V was pared by 7 bases and J by 2 bases, with 18 bases between.

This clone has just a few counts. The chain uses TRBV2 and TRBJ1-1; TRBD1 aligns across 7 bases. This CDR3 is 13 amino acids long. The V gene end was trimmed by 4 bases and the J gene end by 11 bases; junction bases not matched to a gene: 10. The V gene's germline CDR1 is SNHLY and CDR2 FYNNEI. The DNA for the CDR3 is TGTGCCAGCAGTGGGCAGAAGACAGGGCTGGCTTTCTTT. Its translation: CASSGQKTGLAFF.

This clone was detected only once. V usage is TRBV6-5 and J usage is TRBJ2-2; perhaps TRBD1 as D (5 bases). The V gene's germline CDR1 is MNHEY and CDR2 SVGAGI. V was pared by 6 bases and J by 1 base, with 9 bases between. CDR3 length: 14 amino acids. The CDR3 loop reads CASSTTENTGELFF. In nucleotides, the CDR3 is TGTGCCAGCAGCACGACAGAGAACACCGGGGAGCTGTTTTTT.

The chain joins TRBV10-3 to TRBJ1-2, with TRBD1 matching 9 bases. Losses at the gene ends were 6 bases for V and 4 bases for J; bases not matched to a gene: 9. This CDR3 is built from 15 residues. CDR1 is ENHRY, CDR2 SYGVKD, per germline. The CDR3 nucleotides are TGTGCCATCAGCGGGGACAGGGATGAGCCCTATGGCTACACCTTC. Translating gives CAISGDRDEPYGYTF.

In DNA, the CDR3 is TGTGCCAGCAGCTTAAATCTCGGGTACGAGCAGTACTTC. Its translation: CASSLNLGYEQYF. This rearrangement joins TRBV7-9 to TRBJ2-7, with D uncertain. Per germline, CDR1 SEHNR and CDR2 FQNEAQ (reference sequence). Trimming took 2 bases from V and 4 from J, leaving 9 bases between them. The CDR3 contains 13 residues.

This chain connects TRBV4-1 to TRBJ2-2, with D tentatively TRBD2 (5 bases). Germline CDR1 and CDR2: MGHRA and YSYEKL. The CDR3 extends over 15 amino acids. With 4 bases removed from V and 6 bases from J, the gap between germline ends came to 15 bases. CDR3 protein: CASSPRMGSAGELFF. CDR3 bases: TGCGCCAGCAGCCCGAGGATGGGGAGCGCCGGGGAGCTGTTTTTT.

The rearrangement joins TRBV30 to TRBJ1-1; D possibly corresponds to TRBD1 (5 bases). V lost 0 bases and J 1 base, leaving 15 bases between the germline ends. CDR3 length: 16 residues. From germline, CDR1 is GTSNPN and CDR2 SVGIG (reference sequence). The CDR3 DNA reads TGTGCCTGGAGTGTGCAGGGCCTAAAGGGGAACACTGAAGCTTTCTTT. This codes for CAWSVQGLKGNTEAFF.

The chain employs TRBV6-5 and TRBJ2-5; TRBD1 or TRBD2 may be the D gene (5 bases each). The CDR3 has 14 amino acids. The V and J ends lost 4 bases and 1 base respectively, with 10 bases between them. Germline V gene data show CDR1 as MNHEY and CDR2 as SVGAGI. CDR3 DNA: TGTGCCAGCAGTTCCGTGGGGGTCCAAGAGACCCAGTACTTC. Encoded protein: CASSSVGVQETQYF.

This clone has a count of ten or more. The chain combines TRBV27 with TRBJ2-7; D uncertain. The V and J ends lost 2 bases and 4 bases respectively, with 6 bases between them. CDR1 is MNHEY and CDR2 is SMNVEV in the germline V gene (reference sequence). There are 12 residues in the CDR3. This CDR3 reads CASSLKGYEQYF. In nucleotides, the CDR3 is TGTGCCAGCAGTTTAAAGGGTTACGAGCAGTACTTC.

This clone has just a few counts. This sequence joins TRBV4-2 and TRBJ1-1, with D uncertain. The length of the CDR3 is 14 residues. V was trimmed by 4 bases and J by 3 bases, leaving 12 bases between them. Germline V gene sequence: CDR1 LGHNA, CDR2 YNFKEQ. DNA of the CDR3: TGTGCCAGCAGCCCCCGGTTGCTAGACACTGAAGCTTTCTTT. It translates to CASSPRLLDTEAFF.

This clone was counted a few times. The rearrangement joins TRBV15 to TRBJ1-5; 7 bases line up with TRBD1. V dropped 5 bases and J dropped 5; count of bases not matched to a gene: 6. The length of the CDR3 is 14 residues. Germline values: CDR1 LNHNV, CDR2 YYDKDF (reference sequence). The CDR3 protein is CATSVQGIDQPQHF. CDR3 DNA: TGTGCCACCAGCGTACAGGGGATCGATCAGCCCCAGCATTTT.

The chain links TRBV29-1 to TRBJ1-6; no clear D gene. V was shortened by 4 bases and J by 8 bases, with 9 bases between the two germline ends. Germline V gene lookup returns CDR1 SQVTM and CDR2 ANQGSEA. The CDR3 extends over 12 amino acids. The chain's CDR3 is CSVAHSDSPLHF. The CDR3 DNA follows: TGCAGCGTTGCACACTCAGATTCACCCCTCCACTTT.

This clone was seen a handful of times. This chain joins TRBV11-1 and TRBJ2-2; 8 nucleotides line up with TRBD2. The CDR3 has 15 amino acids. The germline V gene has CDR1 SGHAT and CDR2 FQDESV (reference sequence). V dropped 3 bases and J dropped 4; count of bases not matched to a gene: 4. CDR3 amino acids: CASSFSGDRTGELFF. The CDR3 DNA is TGTGCCAGCAGCTTTAGCGGGGATCGCACCGGGGAGCTGTTTTTT. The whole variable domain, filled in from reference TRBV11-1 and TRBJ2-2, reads EAEVAQSPRYKITEKSQAVAFWCDPISGHATLYWYRQILGQGPELLVQFQDESVVDDSQLPKDRFSAERLKGVDSTLKIQPAELGDSAMYLCASSFSGDRTGELFFGEGSRLTVL.

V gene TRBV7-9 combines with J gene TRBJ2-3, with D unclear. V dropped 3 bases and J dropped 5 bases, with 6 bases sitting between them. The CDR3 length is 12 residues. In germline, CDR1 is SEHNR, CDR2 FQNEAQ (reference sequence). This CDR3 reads CASSLGIDTQYF. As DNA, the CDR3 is TGTGCCAGCAGCTTGGGGATAGATACGCAGTATTTT.

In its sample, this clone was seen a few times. CDR3 nucleotides: TGTGCCAGCAGCCCTGCGACAGGGGAGGAGACCCAGTACTTC. Translating it yields CASSPATGEETQYF. The chain uses TRBV7-2 and TRBJ2-5; 8 positions agree with TRBD1. The V and J ends lost 5 bases and 5 bases, in that order; junction bases with no gene match: 7. This CDR3 has 14 residues. Per germline, CDR1 SGHTA and CDR2 FQGNSA.

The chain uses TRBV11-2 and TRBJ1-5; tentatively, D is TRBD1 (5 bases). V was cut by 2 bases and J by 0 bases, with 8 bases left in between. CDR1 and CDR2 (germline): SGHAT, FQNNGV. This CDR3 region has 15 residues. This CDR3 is CASSLNRNSNQPQHF. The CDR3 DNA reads TGTGCCAGCAGCTTAAACAGGAATAGCAATCAGCCCCAGCATTTT. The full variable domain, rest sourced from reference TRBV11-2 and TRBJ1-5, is EAGVAQSPRYKIIEKRQSVAFWCNPISGHATLYWYQQILGQGPKLLIQFQNNGVVDDSQLPKDRFSAERLKGVDSTLKIQPAKLEDSAVYLCASSLNRNSNQPQHFGDGTRLSIL.

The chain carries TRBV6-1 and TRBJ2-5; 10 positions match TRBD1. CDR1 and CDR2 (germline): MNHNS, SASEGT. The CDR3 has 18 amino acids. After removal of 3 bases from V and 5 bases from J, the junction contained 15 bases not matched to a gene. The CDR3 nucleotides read TGTGCCAGCAGTGAGCGGGACAGGGGAAAAGGGGGATGGGAGACCCAGTACTTC. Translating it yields CASSERDRGKGGWETQYF.

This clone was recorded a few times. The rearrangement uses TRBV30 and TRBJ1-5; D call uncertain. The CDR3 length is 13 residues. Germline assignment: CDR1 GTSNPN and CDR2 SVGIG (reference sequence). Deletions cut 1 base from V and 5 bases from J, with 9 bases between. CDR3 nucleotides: TGTGCCTGGAGTGCCACAGCTGATCAGCCCCAGCATTTT. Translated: CAWSATADQPQHF.

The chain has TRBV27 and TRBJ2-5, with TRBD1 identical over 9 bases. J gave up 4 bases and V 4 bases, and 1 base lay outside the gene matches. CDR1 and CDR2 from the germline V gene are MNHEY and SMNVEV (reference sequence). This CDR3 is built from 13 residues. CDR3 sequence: CASSSGQGETQYF. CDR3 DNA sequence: TGTGCCAGCAGTTCGGGACAGGGAGAGACCCAGTACTTC.

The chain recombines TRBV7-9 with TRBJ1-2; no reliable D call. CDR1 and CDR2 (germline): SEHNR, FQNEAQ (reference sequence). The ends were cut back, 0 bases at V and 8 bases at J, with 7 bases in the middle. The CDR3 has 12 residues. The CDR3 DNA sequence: TGTGCCAGCAGCTTAGCCGCGGAGGGCTACACCTTC. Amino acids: CASSLAAEGYTF.